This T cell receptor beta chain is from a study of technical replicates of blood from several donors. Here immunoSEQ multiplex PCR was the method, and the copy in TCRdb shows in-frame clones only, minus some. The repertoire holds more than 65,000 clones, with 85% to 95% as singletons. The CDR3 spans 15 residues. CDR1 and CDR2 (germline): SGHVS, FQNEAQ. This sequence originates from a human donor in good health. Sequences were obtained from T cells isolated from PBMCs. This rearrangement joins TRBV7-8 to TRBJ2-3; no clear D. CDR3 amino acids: CAASRRPGSTDTQYF. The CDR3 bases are TGTGCTGCTTCACGACGTCCAGGTAGCACAGATACGCAGTATTTT. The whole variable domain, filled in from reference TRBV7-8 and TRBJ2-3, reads GAGVSQSPRYKVAKRGQDVALRCDPISGHVSLFWYQQALGQGPEFLTYFQNEAQLDKSGLPSDRFFAERPEGSVSTLKIQRTQQEDSAVYLCAASRRPGSTDTQYFGPGTRLTVL.